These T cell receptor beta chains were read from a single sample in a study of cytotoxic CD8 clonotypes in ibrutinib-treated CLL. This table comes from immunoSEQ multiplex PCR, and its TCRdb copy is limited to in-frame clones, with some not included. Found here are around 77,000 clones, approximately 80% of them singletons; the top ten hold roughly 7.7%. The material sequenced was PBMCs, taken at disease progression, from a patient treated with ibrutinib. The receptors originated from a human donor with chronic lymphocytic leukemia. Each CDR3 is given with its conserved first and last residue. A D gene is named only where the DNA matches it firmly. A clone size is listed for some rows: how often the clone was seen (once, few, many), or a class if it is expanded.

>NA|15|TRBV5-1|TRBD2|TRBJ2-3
CASSLVAGGPYTQYF
TGCGCCAGCAGCTTGGTAGCGGGGGGGCCATATACGCAGTATTTT
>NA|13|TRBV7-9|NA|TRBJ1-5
CASSQGRNQPQHF
TGTGCCAGCAGCCAGGGGCGCAATCAGCCCCAGCATTTT
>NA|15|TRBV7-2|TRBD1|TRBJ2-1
CASSWALQGPQEQFF
TGTGCCAGCAGCTGGGCCTTACAGGGGCCCCAAGAGCAGTTCTTC
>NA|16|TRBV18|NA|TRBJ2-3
CASSSITRLRGDTQYF
TGTGCCAGCTCATCCATAACACGGCTCCGGGGGGATACGCAGTATTTT
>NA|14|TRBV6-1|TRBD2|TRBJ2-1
CASRGLAGYNEQFF
TGTGCCAGCAGGGGACTAGCGGGATACAATGAGCAGTTCTTC
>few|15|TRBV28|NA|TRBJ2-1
CASSLLAGSYNEQFF
TGTGCCAGCAGTTTGCTTGCGGGTTCCTACAATGAGCAGTTCTTC
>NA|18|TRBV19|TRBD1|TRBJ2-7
CASSPTGATRNQTYEQYF
TGTGCCAGTAGCCCGACAGGGGCCACGAGGAACCAAACCTACGAGCAGTACTTC
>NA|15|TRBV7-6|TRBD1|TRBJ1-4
CASSSYTGANEKLFF
TGTGCCAGCAGCAGCTATACAGGGGCTAATGAAAAACTGTTTTTT
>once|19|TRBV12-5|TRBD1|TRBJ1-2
CASGLVPPNRGRKGYGYTF
TGTGCTAGTGGTTTGGTACCCCCGAACAGGGGGCGGAAGGGCTATGGCTACACCTTC
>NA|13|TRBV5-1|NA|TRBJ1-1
CASSKGLSTEAFF
TGCGCCAGCAGCAAGGGGTTGAGCACTGAAGCTTTCTTT
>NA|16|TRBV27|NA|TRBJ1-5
CASSLRTTGRDQPQHF
TGTGCCAGCAGTTTACGCACTACAGGGAGGGACCAGCCCCAGCATTTT
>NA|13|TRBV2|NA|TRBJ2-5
CASSVSVQETQYF
TGTGCCAGCAGTGTGTCGGTCCAAGAGACCCAGTACTTC
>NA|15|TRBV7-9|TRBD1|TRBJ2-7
CASSSGQPGPYEQYF
TGTGCCAGCAGCTCGGGACAGCCGGGCCCCTACGAGCAGTACTTC
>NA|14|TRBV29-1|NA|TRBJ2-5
CSAGEGTYQETQYF
TGCAGCGCCGGTGAAGGGACGTACCAAGAGACCCAGTACTTC
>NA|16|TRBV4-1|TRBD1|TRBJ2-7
CASSRIRGGASYEQYF
TGCGCCAGCAGCCGAATTCGAGGGGGCGCGAGCTACGAGCAGTACTTC
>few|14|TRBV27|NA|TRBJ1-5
CASWSGVWGQPQHF
TGTGCCAGCTGGTCAGGGGTATGGGGTCAGCCCCAGCATTTT
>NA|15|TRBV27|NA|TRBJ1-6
CASSLFVEANSPLHF
TGTGCCAGCAGTTTATTCGTGGAGGCTAATTCACCCCTCCACTTT
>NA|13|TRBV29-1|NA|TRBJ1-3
CSGQEGGGNTIYF
TGCAGCGGGCAAGAAGGAGGTGGAAACACCATATATTTT
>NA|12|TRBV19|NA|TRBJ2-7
CASSIGWGEQYF
TGTGCCAGTAGTATAGGTTGGGGCGAGCAGTACTTC
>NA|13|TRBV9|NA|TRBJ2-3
CASSVNRLDTQYF
TGTGCCAGCAGCGTAAACCGTCTGGATACGCAGTATTTT
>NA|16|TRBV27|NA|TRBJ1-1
CASSSAGGIFDTEAFF
TGTGCCAGCAGTTCCGCCGGGGGGATTTTTGACACTGAAGCTTTCTTT
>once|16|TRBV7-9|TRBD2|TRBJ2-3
CASSWLAGASTDTQYF
TGTGCCAGCAGCTGGCTAGCGGGGGCGAGCACAGATACGCAGTATTTT
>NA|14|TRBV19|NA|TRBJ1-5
CASSVDSGNQPQHF
TGTGCCAGTAGTGTAGACAGTGGCAATCAGCCCCAGCATTTT
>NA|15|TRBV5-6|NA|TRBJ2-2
CASSPRDGFTGELFF
TGTGCCAGCAGCCCGAGGGACGGATTCACCGGGGAGCTGTTTTTT
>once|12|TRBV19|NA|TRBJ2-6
CASSRHGNVLTF
TGTGCCAGTAGCCGACACGGGAACGTCCTGACTTTC
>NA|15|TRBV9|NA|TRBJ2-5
CASSVAVSPRETQYF
TGTGCCAGCAGCGTAGCCGTCAGCCCGAGAGAGACCCAGTACTTC
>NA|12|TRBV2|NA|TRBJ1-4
CASGPTEEKLFF
TGTGCCAGCGGTCCAACTGAGGAAAAACTGTTTTTT
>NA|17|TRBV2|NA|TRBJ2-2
CASSVGGGLRGAGELFF
TGTGCCAGCAGTGTAGGAGGGGGCCTCCGGGGCGCCGGGGAGCTGTTTTTT
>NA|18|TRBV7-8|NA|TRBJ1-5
CASSLAPGGRVFRQPQHF
TGTGCCAGCAGCTTAGCTCCCGGTGGCCGTGTTTTCCGTCAGCCCCAGCATTTT
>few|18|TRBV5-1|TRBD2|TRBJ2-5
CASSLARLAGGLQETQYF
TGCGCCAGCAGCTTGGCGCGACTAGCGGGAGGGTTACAAGAGACCCAGTACTTC
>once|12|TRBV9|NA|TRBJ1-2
CASSSTAYGYTF
TGTGCCAGCAGCAGCACAGCCTATGGCTACACCTTC
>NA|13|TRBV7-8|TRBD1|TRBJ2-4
CASSPQMGGTGSF
TGTGCCAGCAGCCCCCAGATGGGCGGGACAGGATCCTTC
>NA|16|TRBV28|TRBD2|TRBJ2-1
CASSLLASGGRNEQFF
TGTGCCAGCAGTTTATTAGCTAGCGGGGGGCGGAATGAGCAGTTCTTC
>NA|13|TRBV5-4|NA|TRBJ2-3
CASRPLTRDTQYF
TGTGCCAGCCGGCCGCTCACGCGGGATACGCAGTATTTT
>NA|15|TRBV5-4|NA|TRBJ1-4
CASSLNAKLNEKLFF
TGTGCCAGCAGCTTGAACGCCAAATTGAATGAAAAACTGTTTTTT
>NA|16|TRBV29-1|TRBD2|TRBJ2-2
CSVARLAGDFTGELFF
TGCAGCGTTGCTCGACTAGCGGGAGACTTTACCGGGGAGCTGTTTTTT
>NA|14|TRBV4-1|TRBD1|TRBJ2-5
CASSPPQGAGSQYF
TGCGCCAGCAGCCCTCCACAGGGGGCTGGCTCCCAGTACTTC
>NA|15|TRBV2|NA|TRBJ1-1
CASSEVPQGNTEAFF
TGTGCCAGCAGTGAAGTCCCCCAGGGGAACACTGAAGCTTTCTTT